Listed below are T cell receptor beta chains from one sample, sequenced in a study of T cells after posttransplantation cyclophosphamide. Profiled with immunoSEQ multiplex PCR; TCRdb holds only in-frame clones, not every one. The sample lists some 20,000 clones; 95% to 98% were seen once. Source material: naive CD4+ T cells sorted from PBMCs. The origin of the receptors is a man aged 35-49 years in good health, CMV-negative, and a related stem cell transplant donor. The CDR3 runs from the conserved cysteine through the conserved F or W. A D gene is named only where the DNA matches it firmly. Size is omitted from some rows. Given values are once, few, many or a class for expanded clones.

v_gene	abundance	d_gene	j_gene	CDR3nt	CDR3aa
TRBV7-2	NA	TRBD1	TRBJ1-1	TGTGCCAGCAGCCCCAGGGGGCGCACTGAAGCTTTCTTT	CASSPRGRTEAFF
TRBV14	NA	TRBD1	TRBJ2-2	TGTGCCAGCAGCTGCCTACCGGGACAGGGGTGGGACCGGTGTGGAACCGGGGAGCTGTTTTTT	CASSCLPGQGWDRCGTGELFF
TRBV7-8	NA	NA	TRBJ1-2	TGTGCCAGCAGCCCCTCGGCAGGGCGGCTTGGTAACTATGGCTACACCTTC	CASSPSAGRLGNYGYTF
TRBV28	NA	TRBD2	TRBJ2-5	TGTGCCAGCAGTTCCCTAGGGACTAGCGGGAGGGCCGGGGGAGAGACCCAGTACTTC	CASSSLGTSGRAGGETQYF
TRBV18	NA	TRBD2	TRBJ2-1	TGTGCCAGCTCCGATGGGACTAGCCACGATGAGCAGTTCTTC	CASSDGTSHDEQFF
TRBV21-1	NA	NA	TRBJ1-1	TGTGCCAGCAGCCCTTGGGGGGGGAACACTGAAGCTTTCTTT	CASSPWGGNTEAFF
TRBV18	NA	TRBD2	TRBJ2-1	TGTGCCAGCTCCCCTGGACTAGACAATGAGCAGTTCTTC	CASSPGLDNEQFF
TRBV7-2	NA	TRBD1	TRBJ1-1	TGTGCCAGCAGCCCCAGGGGGCTGAACACTGAAGCTTTCTTT	CASSPRGLNTEAFF
TRBV10-3	NA	NA	TRBJ1-2	TGTGCCATCAGTGAAGGGGAGACAGGAAGAACCTTC	CAISEGETGRTF
TRBV28	NA	NA	TRBJ1-5	TGTGCCAGCAGGACCCCGGGATATTATTCCCAGCATTTT	CASRTPGYYSQHF
TRBV29-1	NA	NA	TRBJ2-1	TGCAGCGTTGGTTGGACTTACAATGAGCAGTTCTTC	CSVGWTYNEQFF
TRBV5-1	NA	TRBD2	TRBJ2-3	TGCGCCAGCAGCTTGGGTACTAGCGGGAGCAAAGATACGCAGTATTTT	CASSLGTSGSKDTQYF
TRBV30	once	NA	TRBJ2-3	TGTGCCTGGAGTGCTGGACTCTCCCGGGAGGATACGCAGTATTTT	CAWSAGLSREDTQYF
TRBV9	NA	NA	TRBJ2-3	TGTGCCAGCACCGAGGGGGGGGGCACAGATACGCAGTATTTT	CASTEGGGTDTQYF
TRBV7-9	NA	TRBD2	TRBJ2-3	TGTGCCAGCAGCTTGCTTGCGGGAGAAACCGATACGCAGTATTTT	CASSLLAGETDTQYF
TRBV4-3	NA	NA	TRBJ1-5	TGCGCCAGCAGCCAAGGGAACAGGGTAAATCAGCCCCAGCATTTT	CASSQGNRVNQPQHF
TRBV19	NA	TRBD1	TRBJ1-5	TGTGCCAGTAGCGGGACAGGGGGCAATCAGCCCCAGCATTTT	CASSGTGGNQPQHF
TRBV5-1	NA	TRBD1	TRBJ1-1	TGCGCCAGCAGCTTGGTAGGGGGCGGGCAGATGAACACTGAAGCTTTCTTT	CASSLVGGGQMNTEAFF
TRBV6-1	NA	NA	TRBJ2-1	TGTGCCAGCAGTGAAAGGGGACTTCCCTACAATGAGCAGTTCTTC	CASSERGLPYNEQFF
TRBV29-1	NA	NA	TRBJ2-2	TGCAGCGTTGAAGATAGCGGAATCGGGGAGCTGTTTTTT	CSVEDSGIGELFF
TRBV5-1	NA	TRBD2	TRBJ2-5	TGCGCCAGCAGCTTGAGGCTAGCGGGATTCCAAGAGACCCAGTACTTC	CASSLRLAGFQETQYF
TRBV6-1	NA	NA	TRBJ1-5	TGTGCCAGCAGTGAAGGCCTGGGGCGGAATCAGCCCCAGCATTTT	CASSEGLGRNQPQHF
TRBV6-1	NA	NA	TRBJ2-2	TGTGCCAGCAGTGGCCCAGGGGACACCGGGGAGCTGTTTTTT	CASSGPGDTGELFF
TRBV5-5	NA	NA	TRBJ2-3	TGTGCCAGCAGCACCGGTGCGGGAACTAGCACAGATACGCAGTATTTT	CASSTGAGTSTDTQYF
TRBV30	once	NA	TRBJ2-1	TGTGCCTGCAGGGTCCTCTCCTACAATGAGCAGTTCTTC	CACRVLSYNEQFF
TRBV7-9	NA	TRBD2	TRBJ2-3	TGTGCCAGCACCGACGGGCTAGCGGGAGGGGATACGCAGTATTTT	CASTDGLAGGDTQYF
TRBV6-5	NA	NA	TRBJ1-4	TGTGCCAGCAGCCGAGACAGAGGTGAAAAACTGTTTTTT	CASSRDRGEKLFF
TRBV4-1	NA	TRBD2	TRBJ2-5	TGCGCCAGCAGCCAAGATCCCGGGACTAGCGGGAGCATCGAGACCCAGTACTTC	CASSQDPGTSGSIETQYF
TRBV7-9	NA	TRBD1	TRBJ2-3	TGTGCCAGCAGCTTGACAGGGCGGGCAGATACGCAGTATTTT	CASSLTGRADTQYF
TRBV5-1	NA	NA	TRBJ1-4	TGCGCCAGCAGTACGTTAGAGGAAGCCCCTAATGAAAAACTGTTTTTT	CASSTLEEAPNEKLFF
TRBV11-2	NA	TRBD2	TRBJ2-7	TGTGCCAGCAGCTCACTAGCGAGGTCCTACGAGCAGTACTTC	CASSSLARSYEQYF
TRBV7-9	NA	TRBD2	TRBJ2-7	TGTGGGAGCGGGGCAGGATCCTACGAGCAGTACTTC	CGSGAGSYEQYF
TRBV5-8	NA	TRBD1	TRBJ2-3	TGTGCCAGCAGCTTGGAGGGGGCGACTAGCACAGATACGCAGTATTTT	CASSLEGATSTDTQYF